The rows below give T cell receptor beta chains drawn from one sample of a study of blood T cell repertoires in COVID-19. Sequencing used immunoSEQ multiplex PCR; TCRdb keeps in-frame clones, though not all of them. This repertoire shows more than 200,000 clones, approximately 80% found once; its top ten account for about 1.5%. The specimen sequenced was peripheral blood. The receptors here all came from a woman aged 40 to 50 who had recovered from COVID-19. The CDR3 runs from the conserved cysteine through the conserved F or W. The order of the fields is D gene, clone size, V gene, J gene, CDR3 DNA, CDR3 protein. The D gene is left open where the match is weak. Clone size is stated in some rows and not others, as once, few, many or a class when expanded.

d_gene: NA; abundance: once; v_gene: TRBV19; j_gene: TRBJ2-5; CDR3nt: TGTGCCAGTAGTATCCTCCAAGAGACCCAGTACTTC; CDR3aa: CASSILQETQYF
d_gene: NA; abundance: NA; v_gene: TRBV19; j_gene: TRBJ2-5; CDR3nt: TGTGCCAGTAGTATATTCGGATCGCGGCAGGGCCAAGAGACCCAGTACTTC; CDR3aa: CASSIFGSRQGQETQYF
d_gene: NA; abundance: NA; v_gene: TRBV2; j_gene: TRBJ2-5; CDR3nt: TGTGCCAGCATGCGACAGGCAGGAGCGGGGGAGACCCAGTACTTC; CDR3aa: CASMRQAGAGETQYF
d_gene: NA; abundance: few; v_gene: TRBV19; j_gene: TRBJ1-1; CDR3nt: TGTGCCAGTAGTGCCCCCGGGAGCCTTGAAGCTTTCTTT; CDR3aa: CASSAPGSLEAFF
d_gene: NA; abundance: NA; v_gene: TRBV7-2; j_gene: TRBJ2-1; CDR3nt: TGTGCCAGCAGCTTAGATTCAGGATCCTACAATGAGCAGTTCTTC; CDR3aa: CASSLDSGSYNEQFF
d_gene: TRBD1; abundance: once; v_gene: TRBV5-6; j_gene: TRBJ1-1; CDR3nt: TGTGCCAGCAGCGAGACAGGGACACTTACTGAAGCTTTCTTT; CDR3aa: CASSETGTLTEAFF
d_gene: NA; abundance: few; v_gene: TRBV19; j_gene: TRBJ2-1; CDR3nt: TGTGCCAGTAGTATTTCACAGGAACCCTACAATGAGCAGTTCTTC; CDR3aa: CASSISQEPYNEQFF
d_gene: TRBD2; abundance: NA; v_gene: TRBV6-6; j_gene: TRBJ2-2; CDR3nt: TGTGCCAGCAGTTACTCGCAAGCGGGGACCGGGGAGCTGTTTTTT; CDR3aa: CASSYSQAGTGELFF
d_gene: TRBD1; abundance: NA; v_gene: TRBV19; j_gene: TRBJ1-2; CDR3nt: TGTGCCAGTAGTATACTGTGGAGCAACAGGGGAAACGACTATGGCTACACCTTC; CDR3aa: CASSILWSNRGNDYGYTF
d_gene: NA; abundance: few; v_gene: TRBV7-2; j_gene: TRBJ1-6; CDR3nt: TGTGCCAGCAGCTCCCTCCTGTCACCCCTCCACTTT; CDR3aa: CASSSLLSPLHF
d_gene: NA; abundance: NA; v_gene: TRBV7-2; j_gene: TRBJ2-1; CDR3nt: TGTGCCAGCAGCCAAGACCTAACTAGCAAAATAATCGGTGAGCAGTTCTTC; CDR3aa: CASSQDLTSKIIGEQFF
d_gene: TRBD1; abundance: NA; v_gene: TRBV19; j_gene: TRBJ2-5; CDR3nt: TGTGCCACCATGGACAGGGGAGAGGAAGAGACCCAGTACTTC; CDR3aa: CATMDRGEEETQYF
d_gene: TRBD1; abundance: NA; v_gene: TRBV3-1/TRBV3-2; j_gene: TRBJ1-2; CDR3nt: TGTGCCAGCAGCCCCTGGGACAGGTTTTATGGCTACACCTTC; CDR3aa: CASSPWDRFYGYTF
d_gene: NA; abundance: NA; v_gene: TRBV5-1; j_gene: TRBJ2-3; CDR3nt: TGCGCCAGCAGCTTGCTGTTTGATACGCAGTATTTT; CDR3aa: CASSLLFDTQYF
d_gene: NA; abundance: NA; v_gene: TRBV7-8; j_gene: TRBJ2-7; CDR3nt: TGTGCCAGCAGCATACCATCTAAGTTCCACGAGCAGTACTTC; CDR3aa: CASSIPSKFHEQYF
d_gene: NA; abundance: once; v_gene: TRBV7-2; j_gene: TRBJ2-3; CDR3nt: TGTGCCAGCAGCTTAAGCGGTTATAGCACAGATACGCAGTATTTT; CDR3aa: CASSLSGYSTDTQYF
d_gene: TRBD2; abundance: NA; v_gene: TRBV3-1/TRBV3-2; j_gene: TRBJ2-1; CDR3nt: TGTGCCAGCAGCCAAGATCCGCGGGGGGTCAATGAGCAGTTCTTC; CDR3aa: CASSQDPRGVNEQFF
d_gene: TRBD2; abundance: once; v_gene: TRBV5-5; j_gene: TRBJ2-3; CDR3nt: TGTGCCAGCAGCTTGTTTAGCGGGGAGTACACAGATACGCAGTATTTT; CDR3aa: CASSLFSGEYTDTQYF
d_gene: TRBD1; abundance: NA; v_gene: TRBV19; j_gene: TRBJ1-1; CDR3nt: TGTGCCAGTAGTATCCCCCCGACAGGGGGGAACACTGAAGCTTTCTTT; CDR3aa: CASSIPPTGGNTEAFF
d_gene: NA; abundance: NA; v_gene: TRBV3-1/TRBV3-2; j_gene: TRBJ2-5; CDR3nt: TGTGCCAGCAGCCAAGTGTCACCGGGGTATCAAGAGACCCAGTACTTC; CDR3aa: CASSQVSPGYQETQYF
d_gene: NA; abundance: NA; v_gene: TRBV9; j_gene: TRBJ1-2; CDR3nt: TGTGCCAGCAGCGGGCAAACGGACAGAACCAGTCCCAGTGGCTACACCTTC; CDR3aa: CASSGQTDRTSPSGYTF
d_gene: NA; abundance: NA; v_gene: TRBV5-8; j_gene: TRBJ1-1; CDR3nt: TGTGCCAGCAGCTCACGGGACTGGGCTTTCTTT; CDR3aa: CASSSRDWAFF
d_gene: TRBD1; abundance: NA; v_gene: TRBV19; j_gene: TRBJ2-7; CDR3nt: TGTGCCAGAAAACAGGGGAAAAAGCAGTACTTC; CDR3aa: CARKQGKKQYF
d_gene: NA; abundance: once; v_gene: TRBV19; j_gene: TRBJ1-2; CDR3nt: TGTGCCAGTATCCACGGTCGGGGATCTTCTAACTATGGCTACACCTTC; CDR3aa: CASIHGRGSSNYGYTF
d_gene: NA; abundance: NA; v_gene: TRBV12-3/TRBV12-4; j_gene: TRBJ1-5; CDR3nt: TGTGCCAGCAGTTTCGAGGGCAATCAGCCCCAGCATTTT; CDR3aa: CASSFEGNQPQHF
d_gene: NA; abundance: NA; v_gene: TRBV12-3/TRBV12-4; j_gene: TRBJ1-4; CDR3nt: TGTGCCAGCAGTTTTTGGCAGGGGGAAAAACTGTTTTTT; CDR3aa: CASSFWQGEKLFF
d_gene: TRBD1; abundance: NA; v_gene: TRBV7-9; j_gene: TRBJ1-2; CDR3nt: TGTGCCAGCAGCTTACAGGGGGAATACTATGGCTACACCTTC; CDR3aa: CASSLQGEYYGYTF
d_gene: NA; abundance: NA; v_gene: TRBV19; j_gene: TRBJ1-4; CDR3nt: TGTGCCAGTAGTATAGGTCCAGGGATGAATGAAAAACTGTTTTTT; CDR3aa: CASSIGPGMNEKLFF
d_gene: NA; abundance: NA; v_gene: TRBV5-1; j_gene: TRBJ2-1; CDR3nt: TGCGCCAGCAGCTTATATTGGGACGGGGGATTCTCCTACAATGAGCAGTTCTTC; CDR3aa: CASSLYWDGGFSYNEQFF
d_gene: NA; abundance: NA; v_gene: TRBV6-4; j_gene: TRBJ2-7; CDR3nt: TGTGCCAGCAGTGACTCCGGGGAAAGCTCCTACGAGCAGTACTTC; CDR3aa: CASSDSGESSYEQYF
d_gene: NA; abundance: NA; v_gene: TRBV19; j_gene: TRBJ1-2; CDR3nt: TGTGCCAGTAGTACGTCAGAAACCGGACAGTATGGCTACACCTTC; CDR3aa: CASSTSETGQYGYTF
d_gene: NA; abundance: NA; v_gene: TRBV4-3; j_gene: TRBJ1-4; CDR3nt: TGCGCCAGCAGCCAAGATATTGGACAAGGTGCGGAAAAACTGTTTTTT; CDR3aa: CASSQDIGQGAEKLFF
d_gene: TRBD1; abundance: NA; v_gene: TRBV5-1; j_gene: TRBJ1-3; CDR3nt: TGCGCCAGCAGCTCGGGACAGCTTGGAAACACCATATATTTT; CDR3aa: CASSSGQLGNTIYF
d_gene: NA; abundance: NA; v_gene: TRBV7-9; j_gene: TRBJ2-2; CDR3nt: TGTGCCAGCAGCTTCGAGGTCGGGGAGCTGTTTTTT; CDR3aa: CASSFEVGELFF
d_gene: TRBD1; abundance: few; v_gene: TRBV12-3/TRBV12-4; j_gene: TRBJ1-1; CDR3nt: TGTGCCAGCAGTTTAGGGACAGGGACTGAAGCTTTCTTT; CDR3aa: CASSLGTGTEAFF
d_gene: TRBD1; abundance: NA; v_gene: TRBV6-5; j_gene: TRBJ2-3; CDR3nt: TGTGCCAGCAGTTACGGGACAGGGACAGATACGCAGTATTTT; CDR3aa: CASSYGTGTDTQYF